Described below is a single TCR beta chain sequence and its context. Germline lookup yields CDR1 SGHRS and CDR2 YFSETQ. This CDR3 is 17 amino acids long. The V gene end was trimmed by 4 bases and the J gene end by 2 bases; junction bases not matched to a gene: 5. This sample's time point: pretreatment peripheral blood. The data derive from a study of PD-L1 blockade in urothelial cancer. Looking at the study overall: The median number of T cells present in blood samples was some 140,000.

Sequencing used immunoSEQ multiplex PCR; TCRdb keeps in-frame clones, though not all of them. The sample lists tens of thousands of clones, 85% occurring once. This chain connects TRBV5-1 to TRBJ2-6; 11 bases are a match to TRBD1. The sequencing used PBMCs, collected around atezolizumab (anti-PD-L1) treatment. The receptor was isolated from a man between 65 and 85 years old with urothelial cancer. The DNA of the CDR3 is TGCGCCAGCAGCGGGGGACAGGGGGGACCTGGGGCCAACGTCCTGACTTTC. It is translated as CASSGGQGGPGANVLTF.